Sequencing of this T cell receptor (beta chain) was carried out in a study of blood T cell repertoires in COVID-19. For the study at large: Samples of COVID-19 (acute and convalescent) were obtained from the United States, Italy and Spain. In each case, the material was cDNA or gDNA derived from T cells, B-cell-depleted T cells, or PBMCs.

The V and J ends lost 6 bases and 5 bases, in that order; junction bases with no gene match: 11. CDR1 GTSNPN and CDR2 SVGIG come from the germline V gene (reference sequence). The CDR3 runs to 14 residues. In the authors' methods: From reference gene primer amplification, estimates of nucleated cell counts were derived. Repertoires were generated with immunoSEQ multiplex PCR, while TCRdb's copy carries only in-frame clones and drops some. V and J calls and clone size are those listed in that table; D and trimming were worked out from the DNA. The sample carries 120,000 to 150,000 clones, 84% recorded once.

Sequencing was done on a sample of peripheral blood. V is TRBV30 and J is TRBJ1-1; 8 bases are shared with TRBD1. This clonotype was obtained from a human donor in a cohort sampled during active COVID-19. The DNA of the CDR3 is TGTGCCTGCAGGGGGCGTAAGCTCCGGACTGAAGCTTTCTTT. Amino acid sequence: CACRGRKLRTEAFF. Variable domain in full (rest from reference TRBV30 and TRBJ1-1): SQTIHQWPATLVQPVGSPLSLECTVEGTSNPNLYWYRQAAGRGLQLLFYSVGIGQISSEVPQNLSASRPQDRQFILSSKKLLLSDSGFYLCACRGRKLRTEAFFGQGTRLTVV.